This T cell receptor (beta chain) is drawn from a study of shared clonotypes between healthy human individuals. Donation came from healthy HIV-negative adults that had no recent acute infections or vaccinations. V was pared by 5 bases and J by 5 bases, with 18 bases between. The CDR3 loop spans 15 amino acids. Germline V gene sequence: CDR1 MNHNY, CDR2 SVGAGI (reference sequence). Deep was the level used in running the assay. The authors sequenced unsorted PBMC DNA on ten immunoSEQ deep assay plates. Authors' methods: Junction-only immunoSEQ sequences carried no quality scores, so filtering differed. Libraries were prepared by immunoSEQ multiplex PCR; TCRdb keeps only in-frame clonotypes and omits some of them. V, J and clone size reflect that table, while D and trimming were determined from the DNA. The sample includes about 520,000 clones, 70% to 80% of them seen just once.

Sequencing input: PBMCs. The sequence derives from a woman in her thirties or forties in good health. Some clones in this sample may be carry-over from other donors' samples. The V and J genes are TRBV6-6 and TRBJ2-5; perhaps TRBD2 as D (5 bases). The CDR3 is CASSRWGEGMETQYF. In nucleotides, the CDR3 is TGTGCCAGCAGTAGGTGGGGAGAGGGTATGGAGACCCAGTACTTC.